The 26 T cell receptor beta chains in this list originate from one sample, sequenced in a study of PD-L1 blockade in urothelial cancer. Clones were sequenced by immunoSEQ multiplex PCR, and TCRdb holds only the in-frame ones, with some missing. This repertoire shows around 30,000 clones, roughly 80% found once; its top ten account for approximately 2.2%. Sequencing was performed on PBMCs, taken around atezolizumab (anti-PD-L1) treatment. The receptors stem from a man aged 50 or older with urothelial cancer.

A few counts support this clone. The rearrangement joins TRBV2 to TRBJ1-2; D gene uncertain. Germline V CDR1 and CDR2: SNHLY, FYNNEI. Trimming took 2 bases from V and 8 from J, leaving 18 bases between them. The CDR3 has 15 residues. The CDR3 loop is CASSESEGRRNGYTF. The DNA of the CDR3 is TGTGCCAGCAGTGAATCCGAAGGGAGGAGGAACGGCTACACCTTC.

This clone has only one observation. The CDR3 DNA reads TGTGCCAGCAGTGAAGCAAGGGGTTACACCGGGGAGCTGTTTTTT. It translates to CASSEARGYTGELFF. This chain links TRBV6-1 with TRBJ2-2; weak D call: TRBD1 (5 bases). In germline, CDR1 is MNHNS, CDR2 SASEGT. The CDR3 loop spans 15 amino acids. With 0 bases removed from V and 3 bases from J, the gap between germline ends came to 8 bases.

This rearrangement joins TRBV2 to TRBJ2-1; possibly TRBD2 for D (6 bases). CDR3 length equals 12 residues. Germline CDR1 reads SNHLY; CDR2 reads FYNNEI. Deletions cut 6 bases from V and 6 bases from J, with 9 bases between. In DNA form, the CDR3 reads TGTGCCAGCAGGGTGACTAGCAATGAGCAGTTCTTC. Its protein product is CASRVTSNEQFF.

This chain joins TRBV25-1 and TRBJ2-1, with TRBD2 matching 8 bases. The CDR3 contains 16 residues. J gave up 4 bases and V 1 base, and 6 bases lay outside the gene matches. Looked up from germline, CDR1 is MGHDK and CDR2 is SYGVNS. DNA for the CDR3: TGTGCCAGCAGTGAATTATCCGGACTAGCTTACAATGAGCAGTTCTTC. Its translation is CASSELSGLAYNEQFF.

The V call is TRBV19, the J call TRBJ2-2; TRBD1 might be the D (5 bases). The CDR3 is 15 residues long. Germline V gives CDR1 LNHDA, CDR2 SQIVND (reference sequence). Trimming left V 3 bases short and J 0 bases short, with 8 bases between. CDR3 protein: CASSIAGSNTGELFF. The CDR3 nucleotides are TGTGCCAGTAGTATCGCAGGGTCGAACACCGGGGAGCTGTTTTTT.

V is TRBV11-2 and J is TRBJ1-2, with TRBD1 identical over 9 bases. Germline CDR1 SGHAT, CDR2 FQNNGV. The CDR3 spans 13 residues. V gave up 6 bases and J gave up 3 bases; unmatched junction bases: 2. The CDR3 spells CASSGDRDYGYTF. CDR3 DNA sequence: TGTGCCAGCAGTGGGGACAGGGACTATGGCTACACCTTC.

This chain uses TRBV6-1 with TRBJ1-2, with 9 nucleotides matching TRBD1. Germline trimming cut 6 bases from V and 0 bases from J; bases unmatched to any gene: 5. There are 15 residues in the CDR3. Germline V lookup: CDR1 MNHNS, CDR2 SASEGT. The CDR3 sequence: CASRAGQGTNYGYTF. The CDR3 DNA reads as TGTGCCAGCAGGGCGGGACAGGGAACTAACTATGGCTACACCTTC.

The count of this clone is one. The chain uses TRBV4-1 and TRBJ2-3; TRBD2 matches at 9 bases. The junction had 2 bases not matched to a gene; V was cut back by 1 base and J by 6 bases. This CDR3 region has 14 residues. Germline assignment: CDR1 MGHRA and CDR2 YSYEKL. CDR3 nucleotides: TGCGCCAGCAGCCAAGGCGGGGGGGACGATACGCAGTATTTT. It translates to CASSQGGGDDTQYF.

This clone has only a few counts. CDR3 bases: TGTGCCAGCACCTCTCCAAGGGGCCCTAACTATGGCTACACCTTC. This gives the protein CASTSPRGPNYGYTF. The V and J genes are TRBV7-9 and TRBJ1-2, with D perhaps TRBD1 (5 bases). The CDR3 sequence is 15 residues long. The V end was cut by 7 bases, the J end by 0 bases, with 15 bases between. Germline loops: CDR1 SEHNR, CDR2 FQNEAQ (reference sequence). Variable domain in full (rest from reference TRBV7-9 and TRBJ1-2): DTGVSQNPRHKITKRGQNVTFRCDPISEHNRLYWYRQTLGQGPEFLTYFQNEAQLEKSRLLSDRFSAERPKGSFSTLEIQRTEQGDSAMYLCASTSPRGPNYGYTFGSGTRLTVV.

The chain joins TRBV18 to TRBJ1-6; no reliable D call. The V end lost 2 bases, the J end lost 6 bases, and 8 bases lay between the germline ends. Germline V CDR1 and CDR2: KGHSH, LQKENI. This CDR3 is built from 14 residues. The CDR3 bases are TGTGCCAGCTCACCAGAGACATCTAATTCACCCCTCCACTTT. It yields the protein CASSPETSNSPLHF.

The chain couples TRBV19 to TRBJ2-1, with D possibly TRBD1 on 6 matching bases. Germline CDR1 and CDR2: LNHDA and SQIVND (reference sequence). CDR3 length equals 14 residues. V was clipped by 4 bases and J by 4 bases, with 11 bases between them. This chain's CDR3 is CASSTPGQYNEQFF. CDR3 bases: TGTGCCAGTAGTACACCGGGACAATACAATGAGCAGTTCTTC.

This clone is medium-sized within its sample. The V call is TRBV7-2, the J call TRBJ1-1; 7 bases are shared with TRBD1. Germline-derived CDR1 and CDR2 are SGHTA and FQGNSA. The V gene end was trimmed by 1 base and the J gene end by 11 bases; junction bases not matched to a gene: 4. The CDR3 has 12 residues. In nucleotides, the CDR3 is TGTGCCAGCAGCTTAGAGGAGGGGGCTGCTTTCTTT. It yields the protein CASSLEEGAAFF.

This sequence joins TRBV23-1 and TRBJ1-2; D is unclear. TRBV23-1 is treated as an ORF (open reading frame) with a function not yet certain. CDR3 size: 16 residues. With 2 bases removed from V and 0 bases from J, the gap between germline ends came to 13 bases. CDR3: CASSQSPRFSNYGYTF. In DNA form, the CDR3 reads TGCGCCAGCAGTCAAAGCCCTAGGTTCTCTAACTATGGCTACACCTTC.

V and J are TRBV6-5 and TRBJ1-1; 7 bases match TRBD1. The trim removed 0 bases at V and 10 bases at J, leaving 11 bases unmatched. Per germline, CDR1 MNHEY and CDR2 SVGAGI. The CDR3 length is 15 residues. In nucleotides, the CDR3 is TGTGCCAGCAGTTACTCGAAATGGGACAGCCCAGGAGCTTTCTTT. This codes for CASSYSKWDSPGAFF.

The V call is TRBV6-1, the J call TRBJ2-2; 7 bases match TRBD1. The CDR3 runs to 15 residues. V shed 5 bases, J shed 7 bases, and the junction held 10 bases outside the gene matches. CDR1 and CDR2 (germline): MNHNS, SASEGT. Here the CDR3 reads CASSFRQGIGGELFF. The DNA of the CDR3 is TGTGCCAGCAGTTTCCGACAGGGAATTGGCGGGGAGCTGTTTTTT.

The genes are TRBV15 and TRBJ2-1, with 9 bases fitting TRBD2. The CDR3 has 16 residues. Looked up from germline, CDR1 is LNHNV and CDR2 is YYDKDF (reference sequence). The ends lost 0 bases at V and 8 bases at J; junction bases unmatched: 8. CDR3 sequence: CATSRDYGTSIHEQFF. The CDR3 DNA reads TGTGCCACCAGCAGAGATTATGGGACTAGCATCCATGAGCAGTTCTTC.

V is TRBV5-1 and J is TRBJ1-1; D is uncertain. Germline CDR1 is SGHRS and CDR2 is YFSETQ. V was pared by 0 bases and J by 1 base, with 13 bases between. The CDR3 is made up of 16 amino acids. The CDR3 coding sequence is TGCGCCAGCAGCTTGGGATCCTCGATTAGGAACACTGAAGCTTTCTTT. Amino acids: CASSLGSSIRNTEAFF.

V usage is TRBV2 and J usage is TRBJ1-5; the D gene is possibly TRBD1 (5 bases). This CDR3 is 15 amino acids long. V was clipped by 5 bases and J by 4 bases, with 15 bases between them. Germline CDR1 and CDR2: SNHLY and FYNNEI. DNA for the CDR3: TGTGCCAGCAGTCCCCCCGGGGGGTGGAATCAGCCCCAGCATTTT. Translating it yields CASSPPGGWNQPQHF.

The V gene is TRBV15, the J gene TRBJ1-3; D possibly corresponds to TRBD1 (6 bases). The CDR3 length is 17 residues. The germline V gene has CDR1 LNHNV and CDR2 YYDKDF (reference sequence). Trimming pared 4 bases from V and 2 bases from J, leaving 18 bases between. The CDR3 is CATSIGAGSGAGNTIYF. CDR3 nucleotide sequence: TGTGCCACCAGCATAGGAGCAGGATCAGGGGCTGGAAACACCATATATTTT.

The chain combines TRBV10-3 with TRBJ2-1, with 11 bases identical to TRBD2. The CDR3 extends over 22 amino acids. V lost 4 bases, J lost 0 bases, and 20 bases stayed unmatched. Germline V gene lookup returns CDR1 ENHRY and CDR2 SYGVKD. The CDR3 is CAISGRGQSGLAGRSSYNEQFF. CDR3 in DNA: TGTGCCATCAGTGGGAGGGGCCAGAGCGGACTAGCGGGCCGCAGCTCCTACAATGAGCAGTTCTTC.

The rearrangement links TRBV2 to TRBJ2-5, with 12 bases identical to TRBD2. This CDR3 is built from 19 residues. The V gene end was trimmed by 2 bases and the J gene end by 2 bases; junction bases not matched to a gene: 12. Germline V lookup: CDR1 SNHLY, CDR2 FYNNEI. CDR3 region: CASSEILGTSGGRQETQYF. CDR3 nucleotide sequence: TGTGCCAGCAGTGAAATTTTAGGCACTAGCGGGGGGAGACAAGAGACCCAGTACTTC.

This chain links TRBV23-1 with TRBJ2-1; 7 positions match TRBD2. TRBV23-1 is recorded as an ORF, its role being uncertain. CDR3 length: 17 amino acids. V shed 0 bases, J shed 0 bases, and the junction held 5 bases outside the gene matches. The CDR3 here is CASSQSRGVDSYNEQFF. CDR3 DNA: TGCGCCAGCAGTCAATCCCGGGGGGTGGACTCCTACAATGAGCAGTTCTTC.

This clone has a handful of counts. The genes are TRBV5-1 and TRBJ1-2; D is unclear. Germline CDR1 reads SGHRS; CDR2 reads YFSETQ. The CDR3 consists of 13 residues. V lost 0 bases, J lost 5 bases, and 8 bases lay in between. CDR3 DNA sequence: TGCGCCAGCAGCTTGGACAGCCAATATGGCTACACCTTC. Translated: CASSLDSQYGYTF.

The chain carries TRBV7-9 and TRBJ2-3; 10 nucleotides align to TRBD2. The CDR3 extends over 16 amino acids. The V gene's germline CDR1 is SEHNR and CDR2 FQNEAQ (reference sequence). The J segment lost 6 bases and the V segment lost 1 base, leaving 7 bases of the junction unmatched. CDR3 amino acids: CASSLVSSGGRDTQYF. DNA of the CDR3: TGTGCCAGCAGCTTAGTGTCTAGCGGGGGACGGGATACGCAGTATTTT.

V gene TRBV5-1 combines with J gene TRBJ2-3, with D possibly being TRBD2 (5 bases). The germline CDR1 and CDR2 sequences are SGHRS and YFSETQ. The CDR3 contains 14 residues. The V gene lost 0 bases and the J gene lost 1 base, with 6 bases spanning the gap. Here the CDR3 DNA reads TGCGCCAGCAGCTTGGGGGGAGGCACAGATACGCAGTATTTT. Residues: CASSLGGGTDTQYF.

The chain carries TRBV11-2 and TRBJ2-1; perhaps TRBD1 as D (5 bases). The CDR3 is 16 residues long. The V gene lost 5 bases and the J gene lost 0 bases, with 14 bases spanning the gap. The V gene's germline CDR1 is SGHAT and CDR2 FQNNGV. The CDR3 is CASSPPRTTSYNEQFF. The CDR3 nucleotides are TGTGCCAGCAGCCCCCCCCGGACAACCTCCTACAATGAGCAGTTCTTC.